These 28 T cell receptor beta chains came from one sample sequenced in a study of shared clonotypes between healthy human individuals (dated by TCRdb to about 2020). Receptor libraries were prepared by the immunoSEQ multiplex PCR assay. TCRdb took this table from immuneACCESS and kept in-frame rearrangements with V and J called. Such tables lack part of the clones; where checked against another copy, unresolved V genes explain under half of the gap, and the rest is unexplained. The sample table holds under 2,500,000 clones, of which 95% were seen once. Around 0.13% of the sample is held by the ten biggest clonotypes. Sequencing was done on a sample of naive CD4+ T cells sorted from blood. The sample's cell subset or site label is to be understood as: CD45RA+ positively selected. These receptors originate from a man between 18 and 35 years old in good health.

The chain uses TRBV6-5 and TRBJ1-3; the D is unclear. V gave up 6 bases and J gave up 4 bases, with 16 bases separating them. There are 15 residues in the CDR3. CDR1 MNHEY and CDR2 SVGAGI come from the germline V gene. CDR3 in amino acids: CASRPQDLGGNTIYF. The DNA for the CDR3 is TGTGCCAGCAGACCTCAGGATTTAGGAGGAAACACCATATATTTT.

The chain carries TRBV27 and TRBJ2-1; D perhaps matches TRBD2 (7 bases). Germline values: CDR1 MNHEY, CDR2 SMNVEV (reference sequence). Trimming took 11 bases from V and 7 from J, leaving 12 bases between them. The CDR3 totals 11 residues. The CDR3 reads CACGGLNEQFF. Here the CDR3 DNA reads TGTGCCTGCGGGGGCCTTAATGAGCAGTTCTTC.

CDR3 DNA: TGTGCCAGCAGCGCCAGGGGCGCGAACACTGAAGCTTTCTTT. Protein sequence: CASSARGANTEAFF. The rearrangement uses TRBV7-9 and TRBJ1-1, with D perhaps matching TRBD1 (6 bases). V was cut by 5 bases and J by 1 base, with 11 bases left in between. CDR1 SEHNR and CDR2 FQNEAQ come from the germline V gene (reference sequence). The CDR3 loop spans 14 amino acids. Using reference TRBV7-9 and TRBJ1-1 for the parts outside the CDR3, the full variable domain is DTGVSQNPRHKITKRGQNVTFRCDPISEHNRLYWYRQTLGQGPEFLTYFQNEAQLEKSRLLSDRFSAERPKGSFSTLEIQRTEQGDSAMYLCASSARGANTEAFFGQGTRLTVV.

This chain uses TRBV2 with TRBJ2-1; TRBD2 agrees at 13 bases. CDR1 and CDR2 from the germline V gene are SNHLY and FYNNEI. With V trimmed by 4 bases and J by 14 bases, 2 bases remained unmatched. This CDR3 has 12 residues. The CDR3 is CASSGTSGGKFF. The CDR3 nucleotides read TGTGCCAGCAGTGGGACTAGCGGGGGCAAGTTCTTC.

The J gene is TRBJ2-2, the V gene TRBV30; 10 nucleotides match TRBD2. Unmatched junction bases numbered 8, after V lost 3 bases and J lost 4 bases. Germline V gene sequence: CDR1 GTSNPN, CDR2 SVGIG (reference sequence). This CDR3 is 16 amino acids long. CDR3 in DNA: TGTGCCTGGAGATCAGCGGGAGGGCCCCGCACCGGGGAGCTGTTTTTT. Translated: CAWRSAGGPRTGELFF.

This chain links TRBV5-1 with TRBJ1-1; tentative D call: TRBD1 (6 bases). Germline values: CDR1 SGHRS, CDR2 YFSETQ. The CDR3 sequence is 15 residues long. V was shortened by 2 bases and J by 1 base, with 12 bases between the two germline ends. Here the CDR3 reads CASSFGGQTNTEAFF. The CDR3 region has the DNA TGCGCCAGCAGCTTCGGCGGACAGACGAACACTGAAGCTTTCTTT.

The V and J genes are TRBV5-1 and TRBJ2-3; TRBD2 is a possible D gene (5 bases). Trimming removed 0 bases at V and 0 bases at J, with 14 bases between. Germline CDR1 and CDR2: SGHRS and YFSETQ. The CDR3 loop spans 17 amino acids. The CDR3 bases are TGCGCCAGCAGCTTGGCGGTCCGGGATGGGAGCACAGATACGCAGTATTTT. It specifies CASSLAVRDGSTDTQYF.

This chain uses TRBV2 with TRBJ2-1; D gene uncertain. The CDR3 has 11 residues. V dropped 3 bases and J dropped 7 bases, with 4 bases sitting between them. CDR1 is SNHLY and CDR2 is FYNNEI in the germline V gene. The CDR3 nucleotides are TGTGCCAGCAGTGAGCAGAATGAGCAGTTCTTC. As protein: CASSEQNEQFF.

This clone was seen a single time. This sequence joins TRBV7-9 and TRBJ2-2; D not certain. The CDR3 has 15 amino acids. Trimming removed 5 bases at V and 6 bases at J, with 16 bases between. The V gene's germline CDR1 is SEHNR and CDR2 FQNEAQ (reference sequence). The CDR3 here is CASSPRASGSGELFF. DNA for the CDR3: TGTGCCAGCAGCCCCCGGGCTAGTGGGTCCGGGGAGCTGTTTTTT.

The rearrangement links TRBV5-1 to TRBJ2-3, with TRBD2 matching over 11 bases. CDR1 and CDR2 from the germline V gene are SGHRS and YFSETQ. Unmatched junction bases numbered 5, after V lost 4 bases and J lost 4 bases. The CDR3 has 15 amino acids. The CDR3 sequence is CASSRLAGPPDTQYF. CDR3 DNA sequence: TGCGCCAGCAGCCGACTAGCGGGGCCCCCAGATACGCAGTATTTT.

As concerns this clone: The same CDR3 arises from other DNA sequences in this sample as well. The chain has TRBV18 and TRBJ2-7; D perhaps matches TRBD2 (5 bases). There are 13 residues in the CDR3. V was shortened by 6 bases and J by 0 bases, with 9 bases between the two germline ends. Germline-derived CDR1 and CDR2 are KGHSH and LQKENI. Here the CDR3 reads CASSLGSSYEQYF. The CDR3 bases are TGTGCCAGCTCTCTAGGGAGCTCCTACGAGCAGTACTTC.

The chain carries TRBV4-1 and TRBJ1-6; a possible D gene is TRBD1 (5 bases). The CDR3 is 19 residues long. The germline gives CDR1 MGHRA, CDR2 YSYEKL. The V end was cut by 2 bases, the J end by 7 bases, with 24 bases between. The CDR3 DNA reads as TGCGCCAGCAGCCAAAGAATAATACTGCGACAGAAGGACAATTCACCCCTCCACTTT. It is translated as CASSQRIILRQKDNSPLHF.

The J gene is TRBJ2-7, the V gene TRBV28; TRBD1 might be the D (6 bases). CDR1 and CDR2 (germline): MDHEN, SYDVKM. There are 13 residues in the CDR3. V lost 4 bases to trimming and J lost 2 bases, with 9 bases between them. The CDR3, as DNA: TGTGCCAGCAGTTCTCAGGGGCCCTACGAGCAGTACTTC. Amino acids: CASSSQGPYEQYF.

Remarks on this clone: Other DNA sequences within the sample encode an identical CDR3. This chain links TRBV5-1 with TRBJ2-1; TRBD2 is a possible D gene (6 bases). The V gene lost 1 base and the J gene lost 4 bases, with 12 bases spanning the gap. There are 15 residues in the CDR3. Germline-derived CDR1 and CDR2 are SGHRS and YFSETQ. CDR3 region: CASSLSGVSYNEQFF. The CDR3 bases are TGCGCCAGCAGCTTGTCGGGAGTCTCGTACAATGAGCAGTTCTTC. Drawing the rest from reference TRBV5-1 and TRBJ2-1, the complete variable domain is KAGVTQTPRYLIKTRGQQVTLSCSPISGHRSVSWYQQTPGQGLQFLFEYFSETQRNKGNFPGRFSGRQFSNSRSEMNVSTLELGDSALYLCASSLSGVSYNEQFFGPGTRLTVL.

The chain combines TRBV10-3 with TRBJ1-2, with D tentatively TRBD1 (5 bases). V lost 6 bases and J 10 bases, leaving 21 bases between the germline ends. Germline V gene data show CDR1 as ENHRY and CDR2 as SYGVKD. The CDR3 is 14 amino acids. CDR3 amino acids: CAIRDTSKNGNYTF. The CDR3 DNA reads TGTGCCATCAGGGACACATCTAAGAACGGGAACTACACCTTC.

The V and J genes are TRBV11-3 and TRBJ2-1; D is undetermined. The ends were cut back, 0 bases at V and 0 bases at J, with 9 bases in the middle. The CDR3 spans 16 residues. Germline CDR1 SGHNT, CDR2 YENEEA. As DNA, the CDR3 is TGTGCCAGCAGCTTAGAAGCCGGGCCCTCCTACAATGAGCAGTTCTTC. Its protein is CASSLEAGPSYNEQFF. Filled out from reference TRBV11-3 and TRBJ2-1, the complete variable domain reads EAGVVQSPRYKIIEKKQPVAFWCNPISGHNTLYWYLQNLGQGPELLIRYENEEAVDDSQLPKDRFSAERLKGVDSTLKIQPAELGDSAVYLCASSLEAGPSYNEQFFGPGTRLTVL.

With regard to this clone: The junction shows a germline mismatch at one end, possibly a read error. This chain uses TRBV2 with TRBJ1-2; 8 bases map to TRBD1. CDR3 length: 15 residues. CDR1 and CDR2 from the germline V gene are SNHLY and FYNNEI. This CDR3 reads CASSEDRGDNYGYTF. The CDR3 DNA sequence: TGTGCCAGCAGCGAAGACAGGGGAGACAACTATGGCTACACCTTC.

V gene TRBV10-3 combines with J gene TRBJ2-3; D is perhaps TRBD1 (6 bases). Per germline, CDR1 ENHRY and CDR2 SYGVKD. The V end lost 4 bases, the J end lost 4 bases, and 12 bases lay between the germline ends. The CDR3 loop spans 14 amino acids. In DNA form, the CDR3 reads TGTGCCATCAGTGCTGCAGGGGCTGCAGATACGCAGTATTTT. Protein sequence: CAISAAGAADTQYF.

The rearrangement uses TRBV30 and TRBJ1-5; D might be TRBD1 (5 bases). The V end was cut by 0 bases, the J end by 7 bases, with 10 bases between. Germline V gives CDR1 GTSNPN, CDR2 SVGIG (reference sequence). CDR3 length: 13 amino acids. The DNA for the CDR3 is TGTGCCTGGAGTGTACTGGCAGGGCAGCCCCAGCATTTT. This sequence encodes CAWSVLAGQPQHF.

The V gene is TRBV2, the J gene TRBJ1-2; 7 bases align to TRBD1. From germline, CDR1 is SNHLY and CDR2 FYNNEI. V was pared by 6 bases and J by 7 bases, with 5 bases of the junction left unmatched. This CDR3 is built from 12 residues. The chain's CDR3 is CASRQGEGGYTF. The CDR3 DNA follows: TGTGCCAGCAGGCAGGGGGAGGGTGGCTACACCTTC.

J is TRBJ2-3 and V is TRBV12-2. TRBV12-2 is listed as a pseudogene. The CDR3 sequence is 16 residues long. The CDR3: CASRPPRAELKDTQYF. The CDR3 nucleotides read TGTGCAAGTCGCCCCCCTCGGGCGGAGCTAAAGGATACGCAGTATTTT.

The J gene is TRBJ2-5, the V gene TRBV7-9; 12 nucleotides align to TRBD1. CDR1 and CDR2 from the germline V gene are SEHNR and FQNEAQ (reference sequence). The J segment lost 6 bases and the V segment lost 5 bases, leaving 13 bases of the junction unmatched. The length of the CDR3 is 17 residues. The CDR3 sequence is CASSPPIWDRGPKTQYF. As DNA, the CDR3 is TGTGCCAGCAGCCCCCCTATTTGGGACAGGGGGCCAAAGACCCAGTACTTC.

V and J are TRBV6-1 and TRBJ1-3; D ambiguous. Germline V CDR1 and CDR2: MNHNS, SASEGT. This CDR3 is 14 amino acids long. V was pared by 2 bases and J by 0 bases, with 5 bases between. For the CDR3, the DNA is TGTGCCAGCAGTGAACAGAACTCTGGAAACACCATATATTTT. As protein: CASSEQNSGNTIYF.

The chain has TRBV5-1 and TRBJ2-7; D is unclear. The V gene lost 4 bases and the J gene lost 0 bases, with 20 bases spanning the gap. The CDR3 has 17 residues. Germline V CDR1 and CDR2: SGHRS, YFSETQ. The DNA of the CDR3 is TGCGCCAGCAGCCCTCCCCCCTCGACGGGCTCCTCCTACGAGCAGTACTTC. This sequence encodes CASSPPPSTGSSYEQYF.

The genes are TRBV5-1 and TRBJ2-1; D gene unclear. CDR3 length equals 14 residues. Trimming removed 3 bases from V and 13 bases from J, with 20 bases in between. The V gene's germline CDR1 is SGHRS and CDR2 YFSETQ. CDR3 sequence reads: CASSSTTGNPSQFF. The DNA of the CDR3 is TGCGCCAGCAGCTCTACAACTGGGAATCCCAGCCAGTTCTTC. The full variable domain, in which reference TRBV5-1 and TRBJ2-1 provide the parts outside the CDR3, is KAGVTQTPRYLIKTRGQQVTLSCSPISGHRSVSWYQQTPGQGLQFLFEYFSETQRNKGNFPGRFSGRQFSNSRSEMNVSTLELGDSALYLCASSSTTGNPSQFFGPGTRLTVL.

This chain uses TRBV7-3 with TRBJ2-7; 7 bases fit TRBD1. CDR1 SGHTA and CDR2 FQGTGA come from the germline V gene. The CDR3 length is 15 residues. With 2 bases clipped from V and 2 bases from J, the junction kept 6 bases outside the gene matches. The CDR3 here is CASSLGPDRAYEQYF. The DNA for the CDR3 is TGTGCCAGCAGCTTAGGCCCCGACAGGGCCTACGAGCAGTACTTC.

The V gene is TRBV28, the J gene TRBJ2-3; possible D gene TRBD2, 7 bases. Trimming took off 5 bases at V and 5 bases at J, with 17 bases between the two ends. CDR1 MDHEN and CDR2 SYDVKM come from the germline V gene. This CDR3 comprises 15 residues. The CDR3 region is CASSPRRGPQDTQYF. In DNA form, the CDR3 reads TGTGCCAGCAGTCCCAGGCGGGGGCCTCAAGATACGCAGTATTTT.

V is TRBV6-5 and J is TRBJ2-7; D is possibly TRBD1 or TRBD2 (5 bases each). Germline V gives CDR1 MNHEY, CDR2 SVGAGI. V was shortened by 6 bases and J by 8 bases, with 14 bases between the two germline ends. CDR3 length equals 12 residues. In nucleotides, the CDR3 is TGTGCCAGCAGGGGGCCGACGGGAAAGCAGTACTTC. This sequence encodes CASRGPTGKQYF.